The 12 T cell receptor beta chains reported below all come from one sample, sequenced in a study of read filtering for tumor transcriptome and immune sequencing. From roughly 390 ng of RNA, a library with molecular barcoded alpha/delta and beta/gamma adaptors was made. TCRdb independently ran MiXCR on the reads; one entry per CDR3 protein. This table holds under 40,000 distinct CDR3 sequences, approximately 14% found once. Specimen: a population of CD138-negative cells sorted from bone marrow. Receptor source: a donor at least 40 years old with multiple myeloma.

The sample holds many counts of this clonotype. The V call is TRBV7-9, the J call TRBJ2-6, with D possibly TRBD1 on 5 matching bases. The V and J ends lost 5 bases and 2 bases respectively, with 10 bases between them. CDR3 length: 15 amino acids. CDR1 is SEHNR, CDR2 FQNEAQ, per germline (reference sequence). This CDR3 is CASSRQSAGANVLTF. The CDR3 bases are TGTGCCAGCAGCCGACAGTCGGCTGGGGCCAACGTCCTGACTTTC.

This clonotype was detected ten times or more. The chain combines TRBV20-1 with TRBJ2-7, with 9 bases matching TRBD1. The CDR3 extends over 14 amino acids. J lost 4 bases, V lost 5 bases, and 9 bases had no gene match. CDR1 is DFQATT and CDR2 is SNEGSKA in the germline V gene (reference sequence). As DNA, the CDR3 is TGCAGTGCTGTAGACCGGGACAGGGTGTACGAGCAGTACTTC. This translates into CSAVDRDRVYEQYF.

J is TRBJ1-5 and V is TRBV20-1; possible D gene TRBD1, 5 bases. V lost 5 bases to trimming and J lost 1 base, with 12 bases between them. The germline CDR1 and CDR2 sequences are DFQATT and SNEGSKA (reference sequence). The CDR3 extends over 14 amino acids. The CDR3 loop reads CSAGGWASNQPQHF. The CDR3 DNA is TGCAGTGCTGGGGGTTGGGCGAGCAATCAGCCCCAGCATTTT.

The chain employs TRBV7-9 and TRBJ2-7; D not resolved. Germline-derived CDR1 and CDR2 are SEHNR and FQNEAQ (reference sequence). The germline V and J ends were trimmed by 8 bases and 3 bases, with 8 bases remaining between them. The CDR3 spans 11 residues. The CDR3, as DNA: TGTGCCAGCGGCGGAAGCTACGAGCAGTACTTC. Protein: CASGGSYEQYF.

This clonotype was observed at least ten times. As DNA, the CDR3 is TGCGCCAGCACGGCCGCCTATAGCGGTTTGGAGACCCAGTACTTC. This codes for CASTAAYSGLETQYF. The chain has TRBV5-1 and TRBJ2-5; possibly TRBD2 for D (6 bases). From germline, CDR1 is SGHRS and CDR2 YFSETQ. The ends were cut back, 6 bases at V and 5 bases at J, with 20 bases in the middle. The CDR3 covers 15 residues. The full variable domain, completed using reference TRBV5-1 and TRBJ2-5, is KAGVTQTPRYLIKTRGQQVTLSCSPISGHRSVSWYQQTPGQGLQFLFEYFSETQRNKGNFPGRFSGRQFSNSRSEMNVSTLELGDSALYLCASTAAYSGLETQYFGPGTRLLVL.

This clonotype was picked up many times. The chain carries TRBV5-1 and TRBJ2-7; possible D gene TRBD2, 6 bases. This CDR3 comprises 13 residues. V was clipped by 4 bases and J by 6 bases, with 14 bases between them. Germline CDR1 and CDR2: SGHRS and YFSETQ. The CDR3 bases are TGCGCCAGCAGCCCAGGCGGAGGGAGCGAGCAGTACTTC. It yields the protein CASSPGGGSEQYF.

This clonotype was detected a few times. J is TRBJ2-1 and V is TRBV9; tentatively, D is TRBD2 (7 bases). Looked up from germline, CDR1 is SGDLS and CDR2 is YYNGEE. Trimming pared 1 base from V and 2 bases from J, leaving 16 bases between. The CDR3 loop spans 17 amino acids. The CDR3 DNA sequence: TGTGCCAGCAGCGTATCCCCAGGAGGGGGGGCCTACAATGAGCAGTTCTTC. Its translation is CASSVSPGGGAYNEQFF. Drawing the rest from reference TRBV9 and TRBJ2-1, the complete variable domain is DSGVTQTPKHLITATGQRVTLRCSPRSGDLSVYWYQQSLDQGLQFLIQYYNGEERAKGNILERFSAQQFPDLHSELNLSSLELGDSALYFCASSVSPGGGAYNEQFFGPGTRLTVL.

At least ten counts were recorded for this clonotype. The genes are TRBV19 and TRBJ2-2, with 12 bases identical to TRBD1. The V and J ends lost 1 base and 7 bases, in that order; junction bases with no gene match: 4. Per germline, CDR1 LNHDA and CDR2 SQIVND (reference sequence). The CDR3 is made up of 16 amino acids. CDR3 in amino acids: CASSIVGTGGFGELFF. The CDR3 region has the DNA TGTGCCAGTAGTATAGTGGGGACAGGGGGCTTCGGGGAGCTGTTTTTT.

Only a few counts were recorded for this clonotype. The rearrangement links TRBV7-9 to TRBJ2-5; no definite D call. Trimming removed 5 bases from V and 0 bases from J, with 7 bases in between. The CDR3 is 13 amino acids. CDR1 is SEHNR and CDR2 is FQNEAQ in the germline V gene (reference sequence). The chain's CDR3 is CASSLKYQETQYF. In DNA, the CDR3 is TGTGCCAGCAGCCTTAAGTACCAAGAGACCCAGTACTTC.

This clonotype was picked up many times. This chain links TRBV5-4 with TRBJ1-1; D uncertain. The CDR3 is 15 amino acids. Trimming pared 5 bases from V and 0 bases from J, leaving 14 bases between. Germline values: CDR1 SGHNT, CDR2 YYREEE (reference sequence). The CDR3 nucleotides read TGTGCCAGCAGTGTAGCAGGTTTCATGAACACTGAAGCTTTCTTT. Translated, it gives CASSVAGFMNTEAFF.

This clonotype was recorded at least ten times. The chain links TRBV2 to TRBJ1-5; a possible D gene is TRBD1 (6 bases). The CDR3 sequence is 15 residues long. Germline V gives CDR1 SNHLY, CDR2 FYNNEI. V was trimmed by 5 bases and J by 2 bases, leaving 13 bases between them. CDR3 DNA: TGTGCCAGCAGTTTTACAGGGAACGGCAATCAGCCCCAGCATTTT. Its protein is CASSFTGNGNQPQHF.

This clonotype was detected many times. CDR3 sequence reads: CASSLLEGAGNTEAFF. CDR3 sequence (DNA): TGTGCCAGCAGCCTACTTGAGGGGGCAGGGAACACTGAAGCTTTCTTT. The chain combines TRBV28 with TRBJ1-1, with 7 bases lining up with TRBD1. V trimming: 6 bases; J trimming: 1 base; junction bases outside the gene matches: 11. CDR1 MDHEN and CDR2 SYDVKM come from the germline V gene. The CDR3 loop spans 16 amino acids. Variable domain in full (rest from reference TRBV28 and TRBJ1-1): DVKVTQSSRYLVKRTGEKVFLECVQDMDHENMFWYRQDPGLGLRLIYFSYDVKMKEKGDIPEGYSVSREKKERFSLILESASTNQTSMYLCASSLLEGAGNTEAFFGQGTRLTVV.